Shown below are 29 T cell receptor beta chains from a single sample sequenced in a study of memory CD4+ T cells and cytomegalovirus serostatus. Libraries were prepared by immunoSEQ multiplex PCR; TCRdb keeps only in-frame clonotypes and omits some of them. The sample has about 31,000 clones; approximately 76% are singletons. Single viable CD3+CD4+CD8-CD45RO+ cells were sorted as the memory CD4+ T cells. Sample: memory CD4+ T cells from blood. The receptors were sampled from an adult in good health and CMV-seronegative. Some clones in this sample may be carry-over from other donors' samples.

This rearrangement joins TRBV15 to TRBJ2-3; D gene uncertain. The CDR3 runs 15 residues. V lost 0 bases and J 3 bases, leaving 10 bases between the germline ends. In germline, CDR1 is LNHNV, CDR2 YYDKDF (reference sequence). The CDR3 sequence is CATSREGRITDTQYF. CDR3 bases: TGTGCCACCAGCAGAGAAGGGCGGATAACAGATACGCAGTATTTT.

CDR3 sequence (DNA): TGTGCCAGCCGTCGTGAAGGGACGAAAAACACCATATATTTT. Amino acid sequence: CASRREGTKNTIYF. The V and J genes are TRBV19 and TRBJ1-3, with D tentatively TRBD1 (5 bases). V lost 9 bases and J lost 6, with 18 bases in between. This CDR3 contains 14 residues. Germline V lookup: CDR1 LNHDA, CDR2 SQIVND (reference sequence).

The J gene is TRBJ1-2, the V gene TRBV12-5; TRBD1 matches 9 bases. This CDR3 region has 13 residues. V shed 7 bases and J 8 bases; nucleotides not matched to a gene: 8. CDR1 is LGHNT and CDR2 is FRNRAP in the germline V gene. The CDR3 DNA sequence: TGTGCTAGTGCTCGGGACAGGGTTTACGGCTACACCTTC. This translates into CASARDRVYGYTF.

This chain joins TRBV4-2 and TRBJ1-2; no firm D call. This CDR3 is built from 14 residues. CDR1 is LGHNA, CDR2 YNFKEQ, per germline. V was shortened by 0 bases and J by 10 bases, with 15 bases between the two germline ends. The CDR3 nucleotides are TGTGCCAGCAGCCAAGATGGGCTAGGGTCTGACTACACCTTC. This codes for CASSQDGLGSDYTF.

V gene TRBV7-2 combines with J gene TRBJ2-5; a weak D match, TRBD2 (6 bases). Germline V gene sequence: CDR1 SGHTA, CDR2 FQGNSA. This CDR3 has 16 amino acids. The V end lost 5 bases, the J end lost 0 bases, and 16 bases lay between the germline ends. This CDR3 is CASSLGTHSYQETQYF. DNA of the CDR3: TGTGCCAGCAGCCTTGGGACTCATTCCTACCAAGAGACCCAGTACTTC.

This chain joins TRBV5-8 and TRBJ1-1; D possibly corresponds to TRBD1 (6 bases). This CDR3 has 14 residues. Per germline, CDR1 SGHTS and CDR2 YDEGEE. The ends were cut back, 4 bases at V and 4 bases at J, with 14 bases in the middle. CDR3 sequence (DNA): TGTGCCAGCAGCCCGCGAGGGACAATCACTGAAGCTTTCTTT. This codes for CASSPRGTITEAFF.

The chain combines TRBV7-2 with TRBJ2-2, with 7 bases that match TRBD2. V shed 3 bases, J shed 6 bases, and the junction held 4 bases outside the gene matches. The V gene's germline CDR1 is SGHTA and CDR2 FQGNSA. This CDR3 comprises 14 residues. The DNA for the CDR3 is TGTGCCAGCAGCTTCGGGGGGAAGGCCGGGGAGCTGTTTTTT. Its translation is CASSFGGKAGELFF.

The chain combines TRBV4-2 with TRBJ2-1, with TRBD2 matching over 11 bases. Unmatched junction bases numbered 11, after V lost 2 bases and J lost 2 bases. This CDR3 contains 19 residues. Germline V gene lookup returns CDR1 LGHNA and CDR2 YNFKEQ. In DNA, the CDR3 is TGTGCCAGCAGCCAAATTAGCGGGGGGGCCCTAATAGCCTACAATGAGCAGTTCTTC. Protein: CASSQISGGALIAYNEQFF.

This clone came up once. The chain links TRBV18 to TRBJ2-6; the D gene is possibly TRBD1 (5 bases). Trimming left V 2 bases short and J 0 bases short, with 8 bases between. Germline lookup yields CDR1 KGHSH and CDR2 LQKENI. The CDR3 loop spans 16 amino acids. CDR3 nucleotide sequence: TGTGCCAGCTCACCAGGCAGGGCCTCTGGGGCCAACGTCCTGACTTTC. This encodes CASSPGRASGANVLTF.

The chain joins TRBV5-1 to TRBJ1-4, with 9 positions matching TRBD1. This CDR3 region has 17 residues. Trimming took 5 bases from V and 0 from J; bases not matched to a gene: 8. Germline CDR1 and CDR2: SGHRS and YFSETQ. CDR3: CASRSRTGATTNEKLFF. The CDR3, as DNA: TGCGCCAGCAGGTCACGGACAGGGGCTACAACTAATGAAAAACTGTTTTTT.

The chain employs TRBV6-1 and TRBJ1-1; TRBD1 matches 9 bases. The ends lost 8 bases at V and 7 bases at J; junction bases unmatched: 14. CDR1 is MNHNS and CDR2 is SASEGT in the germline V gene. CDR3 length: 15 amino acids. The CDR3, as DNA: TGTGCCAGCTCCCTCCAGACAGGGGGTCCTAGTGAAGCTTTCTTT. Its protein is CASSLQTGGPSEAFF.

The CDR3 here is CAWRRLAGSYNEQFF. DNA of the CDR3: TGTGCCTGGCGTCGACTAGCGGGGTCTTACAATGAGCAGTTCTTC. The V and J genes are TRBV30 and TRBJ2-1; 11 bases are a match to TRBD2. Trimming at V came to 5 bases and at J to 4 bases, leaving 7 bases not matched to a gene. Germline V gives CDR1 GTSNPN, CDR2 SVGIG (reference sequence). The CDR3 is 15 amino acids.

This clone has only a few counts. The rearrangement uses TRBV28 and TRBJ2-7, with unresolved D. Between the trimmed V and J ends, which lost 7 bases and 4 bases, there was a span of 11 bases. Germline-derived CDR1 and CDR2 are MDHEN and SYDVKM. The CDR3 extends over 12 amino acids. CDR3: CASIDGRYEQYF. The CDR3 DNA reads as TGTGCCAGCATAGATGGGCGGTACGAGCAGTACTTC.

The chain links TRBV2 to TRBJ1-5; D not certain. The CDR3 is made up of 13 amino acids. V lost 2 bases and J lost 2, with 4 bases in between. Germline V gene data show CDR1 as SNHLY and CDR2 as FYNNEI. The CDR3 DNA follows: TGTGCCAGCAGTGAATCGGGCAATCAGCCCCAGCATTTT. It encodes CASSESGNQPQHF.

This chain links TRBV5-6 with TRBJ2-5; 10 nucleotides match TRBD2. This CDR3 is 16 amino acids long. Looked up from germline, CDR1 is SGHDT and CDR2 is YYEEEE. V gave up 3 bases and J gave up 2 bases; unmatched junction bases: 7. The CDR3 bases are TGTGCCAGCAGCTCACCGGGACTAGCGTATCAAGAGACCCAGTACTTC. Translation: CASSSPGLAYQETQYF. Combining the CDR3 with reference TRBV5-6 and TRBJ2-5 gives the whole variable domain DAGVTQSPTHLIKTRGQQVTLRCSPKSGHDTVSWYQQALGQGPQFIFQYYEEEERQRGNFPDRFSGHQFPNYSSELNVNALLLGDSALYLCASSSPGLAYQETQYFGPGTRLLVL.

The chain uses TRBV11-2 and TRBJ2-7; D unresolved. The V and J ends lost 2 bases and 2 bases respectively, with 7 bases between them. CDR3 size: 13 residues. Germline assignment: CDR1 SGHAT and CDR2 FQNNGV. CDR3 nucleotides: TGTGCCAGCAGCTTAAGGCGGACCTACGAGCAGTACTTC. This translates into CASSLRRTYEQYF.

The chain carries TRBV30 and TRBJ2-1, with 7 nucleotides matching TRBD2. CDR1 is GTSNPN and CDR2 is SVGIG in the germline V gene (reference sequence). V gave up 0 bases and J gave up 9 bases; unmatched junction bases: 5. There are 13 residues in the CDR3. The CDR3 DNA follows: TGTGCCTGGAGTGTACTTGGGGGGGGTGAGCAGTTCTTC. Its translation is CAWSVLGGGEQFF.

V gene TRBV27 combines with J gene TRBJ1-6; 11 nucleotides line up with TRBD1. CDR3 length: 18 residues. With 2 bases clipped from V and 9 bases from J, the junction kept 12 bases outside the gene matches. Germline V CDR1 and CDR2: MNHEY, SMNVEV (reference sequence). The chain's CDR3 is CASSLEVSGTGGSSPLHF. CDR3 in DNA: TGTGCCAGCAGTTTAGAGGTCTCTGGGACAGGGGGAAGTTCACCCCTCCACTTT.

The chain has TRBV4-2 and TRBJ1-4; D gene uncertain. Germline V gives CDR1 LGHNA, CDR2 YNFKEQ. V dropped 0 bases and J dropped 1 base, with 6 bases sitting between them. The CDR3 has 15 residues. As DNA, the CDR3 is TGTGCCAGCAGCCAAGAGCGGGGAACTAATGAAAAACTGTTTTTT. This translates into CASSQERGTNEKLFF.

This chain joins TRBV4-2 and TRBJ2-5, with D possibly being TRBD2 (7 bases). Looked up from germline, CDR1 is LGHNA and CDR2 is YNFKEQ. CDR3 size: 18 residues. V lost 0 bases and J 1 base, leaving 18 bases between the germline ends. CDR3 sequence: CASSQELQGGPFQETQYF. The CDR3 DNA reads TGTGCCAGCAGCCAAGAATTACAGGGAGGGCCCTTCCAAGAGACCCAGTACTTC.

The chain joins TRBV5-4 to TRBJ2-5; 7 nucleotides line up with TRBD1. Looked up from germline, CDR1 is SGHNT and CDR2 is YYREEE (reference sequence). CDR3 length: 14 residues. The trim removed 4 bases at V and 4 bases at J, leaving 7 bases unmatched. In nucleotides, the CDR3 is TGTGCCAGCAGCGTAGACGGGACAGCAGAGACCCAGTACTTC. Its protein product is CASSVDGTAETQYF.

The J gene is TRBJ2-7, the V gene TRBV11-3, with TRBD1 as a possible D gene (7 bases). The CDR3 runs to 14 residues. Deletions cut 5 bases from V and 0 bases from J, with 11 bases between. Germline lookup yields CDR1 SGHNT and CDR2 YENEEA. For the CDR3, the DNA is TGTGCCAGCAGCGCAGGGGGGAGCTCCTACGAGCAGTACTTC. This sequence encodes CASSAGGSSYEQYF. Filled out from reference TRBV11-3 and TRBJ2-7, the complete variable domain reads EAGVVQSPRYKIIEKKQPVAFWCNPISGHNTLYWYLQNLGQGPELLIRYENEEAVDDSQLPKDRFSAERLKGVDSTLKIQPAELGDSAVYLCASSAGGSSYEQYFGPGTRLTVT.

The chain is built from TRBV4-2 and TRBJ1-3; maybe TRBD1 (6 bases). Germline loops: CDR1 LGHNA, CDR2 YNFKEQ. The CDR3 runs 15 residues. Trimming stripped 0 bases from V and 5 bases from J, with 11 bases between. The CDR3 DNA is TGTGCCAGCAGCCAAGAGGGGGGACAAAGAAACACCATATATTTT. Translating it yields CASSQEGGQRNTIYF.

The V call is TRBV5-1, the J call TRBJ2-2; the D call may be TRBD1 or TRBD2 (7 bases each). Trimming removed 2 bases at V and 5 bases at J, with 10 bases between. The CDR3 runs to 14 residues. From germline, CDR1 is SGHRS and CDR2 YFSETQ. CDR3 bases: TGCGCCAGCAGCTTCAGGGGGGGGACCGGGGAGCTGTTTTTT. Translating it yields CASSFRGGTGELFF. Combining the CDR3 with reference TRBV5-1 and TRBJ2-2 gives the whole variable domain KAGVTQTPRYLIKTRGQQVTLSCSPISGHRSVSWYQQTPGQGLQFLFEYFSETQRNKGNFPGRFSGRQFSNSRSEMNVSTLELGDSALYLCASSFRGGTGELFFGEGSRLTVL.

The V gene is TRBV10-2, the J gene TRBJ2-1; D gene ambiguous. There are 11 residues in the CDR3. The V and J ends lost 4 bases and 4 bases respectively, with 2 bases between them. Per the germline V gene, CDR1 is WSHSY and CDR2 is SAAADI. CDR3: CASSVYNEQFF. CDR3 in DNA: TGCGCCAGCAGTGTTTACAATGAGCAGTTCTTC.

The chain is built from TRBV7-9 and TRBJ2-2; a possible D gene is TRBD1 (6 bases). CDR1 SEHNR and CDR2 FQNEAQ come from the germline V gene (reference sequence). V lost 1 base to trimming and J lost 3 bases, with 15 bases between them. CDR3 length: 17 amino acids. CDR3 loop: CASSLGVQGWDTGELFF. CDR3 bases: TGTGCCAGCAGCTTAGGAGTACAGGGCTGGGACACCGGGGAGCTGTTTTTT.

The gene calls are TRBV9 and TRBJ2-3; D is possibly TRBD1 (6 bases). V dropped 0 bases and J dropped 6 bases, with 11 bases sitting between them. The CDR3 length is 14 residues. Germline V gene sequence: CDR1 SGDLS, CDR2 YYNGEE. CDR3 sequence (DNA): TGTGCCAGCAGCGTAGACAGGGCCTCCGATACGCAGTATTTT. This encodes CASSVDRASDTQYF.

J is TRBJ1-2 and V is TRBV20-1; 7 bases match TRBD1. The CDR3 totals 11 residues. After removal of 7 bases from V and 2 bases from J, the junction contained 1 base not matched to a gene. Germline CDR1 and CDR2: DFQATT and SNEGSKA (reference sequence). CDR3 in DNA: TGCAGTGAGGGACAGAACTATGGCTACACCTTC. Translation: CSEGQNYGYTF.

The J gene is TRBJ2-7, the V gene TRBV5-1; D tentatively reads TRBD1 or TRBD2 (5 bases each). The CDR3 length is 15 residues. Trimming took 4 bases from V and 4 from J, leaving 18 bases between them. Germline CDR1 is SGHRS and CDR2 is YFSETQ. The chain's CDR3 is CASSPASGGRYEQYF. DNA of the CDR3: TGCGCCAGCAGCCCGGCCTCTGGGGGTAGGTACGAGCAGTACTTC.